The next 11 T cell receptor beta chains were all read from a single sample in a study of beta chain features in type 1 diabetes. What was sequenced were expressed TCRB transcripts, since all of the isolated RNA had been reverse transcribed. Here immunoSEQ multiplex PCR was the method, and the copy in TCRdb shows in-frame clones only, minus some. Found here are 620,000 or so clones, around 16% of them singletons; the top ten hold approximately 0.099%. The sample comprised naive CD4+ T cells from blood. These TCRs come from a man aged 18 to 35 in good health.

V usage is TRBV4-3 and J usage is TRBJ2-5; D gene uncertain. CDR1 is LGHNA, CDR2 YSLEER, per germline. V was clipped by 2 bases and J by 3 bases, with 13 bases between them. The CDR3 loop spans 15 amino acids. As DNA, the CDR3 is TGCGCCAGCAGCCAAACTGATCCGGGCAAAGAGACCCAGTACTTC. Translated: CASSQTDPGKETQYF.

The chain combines TRBV5-6 with TRBJ2-7; TRBD1 agrees at 7 bases. The V segment lost 1 base and the J segment 2 bases; nucleotides outside the gene matches: 6. Germline values: CDR1 SGHDT, CDR2 YYEEEE. This CDR3 is built from 15 residues. The DNA for the CDR3 is TGTGCCAGCAGCTTGCCGCCGGGACAGCCCTACGAGCAGTACTTC. This codes for CASSLPPGQPYEQYF.

The CDR3 sequence: CASSSAGVPDTQYF. The DNA of the CDR3 is TGTGCCAGCAGCTCAGCGGGAGTACCGGATACGCAGTATTTT. This rearrangement joins TRBV7-3 to TRBJ2-3, with 8 nucleotides matching TRBD2. Germline V gene lookup returns CDR1 SGHTA and CDR2 FQGTGA. V dropped 4 bases and J dropped 6; count of bases not matched to a gene: 6. This CDR3 spans 14 amino acids. The full variable domain, with the rest looked up from reference TRBV7-3 and TRBJ2-3, is GAGVSQTPSNKVTEKGKYVELRCDPISGHTALYWYRQSLGQGPEFLIYFQGTGAADDSGLPNDRFFAVRPEGSVSTLKIQRTERGDSAVYLCASSSAGVPDTQYFGPGTRLTVL.

The V call is TRBV25-1, the J call TRBJ2-3, with TRBD2 identical over 12 bases. The germline gives CDR1 MGHDK, CDR2 SYGVNS. The CDR3 has 16 residues. Germline trimming cut 2 bases from V and 2 bases from J; bases unmatched to any gene: 2. DNA of the CDR3: TGTGCCAGCAGTGAACGACTAGCGGGGGACACAGATACGCAGTATTTT. It yields the protein CASSERLAGDTDTQYF.

The V gene is TRBV11-1, the J gene TRBJ2-1; D uncertain. V lost 5 bases, J lost 4 bases, and 9 bases lay in between. Per germline, CDR1 SGHAT and CDR2 FQDESV (reference sequence). This CDR3 has 13 residues. CDR3 in DNA: TGTGCCAGCAGCCTCGAAAGATACAATGAGCAGTTCTTC. It encodes CASSLERYNEQFF.

The gene calls are TRBV29-1 and TRBJ2-7; a possible D gene is TRBD1 (5 bases). The CDR3 consists of 17 residues. Germline loops: CDR1 SQVTM, CDR2 ANQGSEA. V lost 7 bases and J lost 2, with 27 bases in between. This CDR3 is CSALKMGSRAPAYEQYF. CDR3 nucleotide sequence: TGCAGCGCCCTGAAGATGGGTAGCAGGGCCCCCGCCTACGAGCAGTACTTC.

In this sample, this clone turned up a few times. This sequence joins TRBV9 and TRBJ2-7; D gene unclear. Between the trimmed V and J ends, which lost 0 bases and 3 bases, there was a span of 13 bases. Germline values: CDR1 SGDLS, CDR2 YYNGEE. The CDR3 extends over 15 amino acids. The CDR3 sequence: CASSVDGSRLYEQYF. The CDR3 DNA sequence: TGTGCCAGCAGCGTAGATGGGTCCCGGCTCTACGAGCAGTACTTC.

The sample holds a few counts of this clone. This chain joins TRBV25-1 and TRBJ2-2; TRBD1 agrees at 12 bases. After removal of 6 bases from V and 8 bases from J, the junction contained 10 bases not matched to a gene. Germline CDR1 and CDR2: MGHDK and SYGVNS. This CDR3 is 16 amino acids long. The CDR3 region has the DNA TGTGCCAGCAGACCCCCCGGGACAGGGGGCTCTGGGGAGCTGTTTTTT. Protein product: CASRPPGTGGSGELFF.

The genes are TRBV6-5 and TRBJ2-1; maybe TRBD2 (6 bases). Germline values: CDR1 MNHEY, CDR2 SVGAGI. The CDR3 is made up of 13 amino acids. The ends were cut back, 5 bases at V and 3 bases at J, with 8 bases in the middle. The CDR3 nucleotides are TGTGCCAGCAGTAAAGCGGGCTACAATGAGCAGTTCTTC. Amino acid sequence: CASSKAGYNEQFF.

This clone turned up a few times. This chain joins TRBV5-1 and TRBJ2-3; maybe TRBD2 (5 bases). The CDR3 length is 16 residues. The germline V and J ends were trimmed by 6 bases and 2 bases, with 19 bases remaining between them. Germline V CDR1 and CDR2: SGHRS, YFSETQ. CDR3 DNA: TGCGCCAGCACCGTTATGTCGGGGTCCCCCACAGATACGCAGTATTTT. Protein: CASTVMSGSPTDTQYF.

The J gene is TRBJ2-5, the V gene TRBV5-4, with D perhaps TRBD2 (6 bases). This CDR3 has 16 residues. The V gene lost 1 base and the J gene lost 1 base, with 14 bases spanning the gap. Germline CDR1 and CDR2: SGHNT and YYREEE (reference sequence). CDR3 nucleotide sequence: TGTGCCAGCAGCTTGAGTATGCGGGGTTCCCAAGAGACCCAGTACTTC. Amino acid sequence: CASSLSMRGSQETQYF.